The rows below give T cell receptor beta chains drawn from one sample of a study of blood T cells in healthy people across ages. TCRdb redid the calling of the 5' RACE reads with MiXCR, one entry per CDR3 protein. The sample carries approximately 360,000 distinct CDR3 sequences, 50% to 60% recorded once. Sequenced: blood. All receptors come from a man between 60 and 75 years old in good health. Both conserved end residues are part of each CDR3. A D gene is named only where the DNA matches it firmly. Some rows have no size entry. The others give once, few or many, or a class for an expanded clone.

TRBJ2-7 | TRBD1 | TRBV10-2 | NA | CASSDHDRVRYEQYF | TGCGCCAGCAGTGATCACGACAGGGTCCGATACGAGCAGTACTTC
TRBJ2-5 | NA | TRBV29-1 | many | CSATTPGSEETQYF | TGCAGCGCCACTACCCCGGGGTCAGAAGAGACCCAGTACTTC
TRBJ2-7 | TRBD2 | TRBV27 | NA | CASSRPGGTYEQYF | TGTGCCAGCAGCAGGCCGGGAGGGACCTACGAGCAGTACTTC
TRBJ2-1 | NA | TRBV20-1 | many | CSPSYNEQFF | TGCAGTCCCTCCTACAATGAGCAGTTCTTC
TRBJ1-2 | NA | TRBV20-1 | NA | CSASPTSGPSYGYTF | TGCAGTGCTAGCCCTACCTCGGGACCCAGCTATGGCTACACCTTC
TRBJ2-4 | NA | TRBV19 | once | CASSSASRGEQYF | TGTGCCAGTAGTAGCGCCTCCCGAGGGGAGCAGTACTTC
TRBJ2-5 | TRBD2 | TRBV28 | once | CVSSPAGVQETQYF | TGTGTCAGCAGTCCAGCGGGGGTCCAAGAGACCCAGTACTTC
TRBJ2-1 | NA | TRBV20-1 | NA | CSAHPRGSCNEQFF | TGCAGTGCTCACCCACGGGGCTCCTGCAATGAGCAGTTCTTC
TRBJ2-3 | NA | TRBV7-3 | NA | CASSLSGLGVDTQYF | TGTGCCAGCAGCTTATCTGGCTTGGGCGTTGATACGCAGTATTTT
TRBJ2-5 | NA | TRBV2 | NA | CASTSGRAQETQYF | TGTGCCAGCACCAGCGGGCGGGCCCAAGAGACCCAGTACTTC
TRBJ2-7 | TRBD2 | TRBV11-2 | many | CASLRTGGYEQYF | TGTGCCAGCTTGAGGACGGGGGGATACGAGCAGTACTTC
TRBJ2-1 | NA | TRBV29-1 | NA | CIASGIDEQFF | TGCATCGCCTCTGGAATCGATGAGCAGTTCTTC
TRBJ2-1 | TRBD1 | TRBV6-1 | NA | CASSEAGTGVMYEQFF | TGTGCCAGCAGTGAAGCAGGGACAGGGGTTATGTATGAGCAGTTCTTC
TRBJ2-1 | TRBD2 | TRBV20-1 | NA | CSANSGGARNEQFF | TGCAGTGCTAATAGCGGGGGGGCCCGGAATGAGCAGTTCTTC
TRBJ2-6 | NA | TRBV4-2 | many | CASSPRWADSSGANVLTF | TGTGCCAGCAGCCCGCGGTGGGCCGACAGCTCTGGGGCCAACGTCCTGACTTTC
TRBJ2-6 | TRBD2 | TRBV9 | few | CASTQSGGLANVLTF | TGTGCCAGCACCCAATCGGGGGGATTGGCCAACGTCCTGACTTTC
TRBJ2-5 | TRBD2 | TRBV10-3 | NA | CAISDYSGGAGRMETQYF | TGTGCCATCAGTGATTATAGCGGGGGGGCCGGGAGGATGGAGACCCAGTACTTC
TRBJ2-5 | TRBD2 | TRBV9 | many | CASSPGTSGETQYF | TGTGCCAGCAGCCCTGGGACTAGCGGAGAGACCCAGTACTTC
TRBJ1-2 | NA | TRBV6-5 | few | CASSYMLGGGYTF | TGCGCCAGCAGTTACATGCTGGGGGGGGGCTACACCTTC
TRBJ2-1 | TRBD2 | TRBV27 | NA | CASPMLAGAYNEQFF | TGTGCCAGCCCAATGCTAGCGGGAGCCTACAATGAGCAGTTCTTC
TRBJ2-7 | NA | TRBV6-5 | NA | CASTDDGYEQYF | TGTGCCAGCACCGACGACGGCTACGAGCAGTACTTC
TRBJ2-7 | NA | TRBV11-2 | few | CASSLWTPGQYF | TGTGCCAGCAGCTTATGGACCCCGGGGCAGTACTTC
TRBJ2-2 | TRBD2 | TRBV20-1 | few | CSARPGTSGTGELFF | TGCAGTGCTAGACCCGGGACTAGCGGCACCGGGGAGCTGTTTTTT
TRBJ2-5 | NA | TRBV27 | few | CASSFDWTANRLYF | TGTGCCAGCAGTTTCGACTGGACAGCCAACAGGCTGTACTTC
TRBJ1-1 | NA | TRBV27 | NA | CASSHYPGGGRTEAFF | TGTGCCAGCAGTCACTACCCCGGAGGGGGTCGGACTGAAGCTTTCTTT
TRBJ2-7 | NA | TRBV4-1 | NA | CASSPFEGLGHEQYF | TGCGCCAGCAGCCCCTTTGAGGGTCTAGGGCACGAGCAGTACTTC
TRBJ2-1 | NA | TRBV20-1 | NA | CSLDAGDTYNEQFF | TGCAGCCTAGACGCGGGCGATACCTACAATGAGCAGTTCTTC
TRBJ2-1 | NA | TRBV7-3 | NA | CASSLQSIRDGQFF | TGTGCCAGCAGCTTACAGTCTATCCGCGATGGGCAGTTCTTC
TRBJ2-7 | TRBD2 | TRBV18 | NA | CASRGEGEQYF | TGTGCCAGCCGAGGGGAGGGCGAGCAGTACTTC
TRBJ2-3 | NA | TRBV4-3 | NA | CASSQAGFTDTQYF | TGCGCCAGCAGCCAAGCGGGATTCACAGATACGCAGTATTTT
TRBJ2-2 | TRBD2 | TRBV5-6 | many | CASSWAGSGAYTGELFF | TGTGCCAGCAGTTGGGCCGGCAGCGGGGCTTACACCGGGGAGCTGTTTTTT
TRBJ2-7 | NA | TRBV7-2 | NA | CASSFFRHYEQYF | TGTGCCAGCAGCTTTTTCAGACATTACGAGCAGTACTTC
TRBJ2-4 | NA | TRBV7-2 | few | CASSSGRENIQYF | TGTGCCAGCAGCTCGGGACGGGAAAACATTCAGTACTTC
TRBJ2-3 | TRBD2 | TRBV20-1 | NA | CSARLAGASTDTQYF | TGCAGTGCTAGACTAGCGGGAGCTAGCACAGATACGCAGTATTTT
TRBJ2-1 | TRBD2 | TRBV7-9 | NA | CASSYPSGSGNEQFF | TGTGCCAGCAGCTATCCTAGCGGGAGCGGGAATGAGCAGTTCTTC
TRBJ2-6 | NA | TRBV4-3 | NA | CASSQEWARRVSGANVLTF | TGCGCCAGCAGCCAAGAATGGGCGAGGCGTGTCTCTGGGGCCAACGTCCTGACTTTC
TRBJ1-1 | NA | TRBV29-1 | NA | CTGGSPNTEAFF | TGTACAGGCGGTTCCCCGAACACTGAAGCTTTCTTT
TRBJ2-5 | NA | TRBV20-1 | NA | CSARAGERTQYF | TGCAGTGCTAGGGCAGGGGAAAGGACCCAGTACTTC